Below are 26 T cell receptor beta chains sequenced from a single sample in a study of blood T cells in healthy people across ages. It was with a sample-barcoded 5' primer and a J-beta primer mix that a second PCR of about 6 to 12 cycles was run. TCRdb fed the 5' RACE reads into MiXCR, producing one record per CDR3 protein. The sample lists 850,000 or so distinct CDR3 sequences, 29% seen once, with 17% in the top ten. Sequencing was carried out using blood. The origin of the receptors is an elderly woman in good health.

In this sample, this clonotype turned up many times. The CDR3 DNA reads TGCAGCGTTGAAAGCCTGGGACTAGCGGGGCCACAGTTCTTC. It codes for CSVESLGLAGPQFF. The V and J genes are TRBV29-1 and TRBJ2-1, with 13 nucleotides matching TRBD2. This CDR3 is 14 amino acids long. Looked up from germline, CDR1 is SQVTM and CDR2 is ANQGSEA. V gave up 2 bases and J gave up 13 bases; unmatched junction bases: 8.

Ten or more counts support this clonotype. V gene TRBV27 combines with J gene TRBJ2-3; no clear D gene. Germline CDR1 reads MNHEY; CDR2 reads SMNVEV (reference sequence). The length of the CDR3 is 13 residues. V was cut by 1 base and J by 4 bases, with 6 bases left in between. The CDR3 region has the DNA TGTGCCAGCAGTTTATTGGCAGCAGATACGCAGTATTTT. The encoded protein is CASSLLAADTQYF.

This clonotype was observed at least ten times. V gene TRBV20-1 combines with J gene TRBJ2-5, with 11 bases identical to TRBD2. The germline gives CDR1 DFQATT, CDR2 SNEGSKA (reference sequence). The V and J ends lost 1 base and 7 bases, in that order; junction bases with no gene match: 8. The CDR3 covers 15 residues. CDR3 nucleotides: TGCAGTGCTAGAGGGGCTAGCGGGGGGTTTGGGACCCAGTACTTC. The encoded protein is CSARGASGGFGTQYF.

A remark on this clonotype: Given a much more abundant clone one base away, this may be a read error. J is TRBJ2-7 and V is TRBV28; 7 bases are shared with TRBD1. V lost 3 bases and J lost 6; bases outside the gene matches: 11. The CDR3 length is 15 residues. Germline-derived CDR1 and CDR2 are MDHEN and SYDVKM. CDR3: CASSFGTVVACEQYF. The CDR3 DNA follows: TGTGCCAGCAGTTTCGGGACAGTGGTAGCCTGCGAGCAGTACTTC.

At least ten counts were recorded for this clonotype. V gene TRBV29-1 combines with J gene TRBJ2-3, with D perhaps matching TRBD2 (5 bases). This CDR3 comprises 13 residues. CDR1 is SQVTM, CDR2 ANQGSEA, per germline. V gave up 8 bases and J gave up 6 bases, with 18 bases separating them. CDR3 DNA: TGCAGCTTAGACCGAACCGGGATGGATACGCAGTATTTT. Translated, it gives CSLDRTGMDTQYF.

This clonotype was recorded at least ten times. For the CDR3, the DNA is TGTGCCAGCAGCTTGGCTGGTGCCGGGGAGCTGTTTTTT. It encodes CASSLAGAGELFF. The chain combines TRBV7-8 with TRBJ2-2; no clear D gene. Trimming shortened V by 3 bases and J by 6 bases, and 8 bases separated the two germline ends. The CDR3 contains 13 residues. CDR1 is SGHVS and CDR2 is FQNEAQ in the germline V gene.

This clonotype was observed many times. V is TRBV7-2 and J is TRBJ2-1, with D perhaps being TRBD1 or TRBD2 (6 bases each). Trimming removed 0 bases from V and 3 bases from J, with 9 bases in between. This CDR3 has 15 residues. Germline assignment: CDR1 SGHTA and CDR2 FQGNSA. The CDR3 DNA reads TGTGCCAGCAGCTTAGCGGGGGGCCTCTACAATGAGCAGTTCTTC. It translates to CASSLAGGLYNEQFF. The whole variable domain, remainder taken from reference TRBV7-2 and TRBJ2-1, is GAGVSQSPSNKVTEKGKDVELRCDPISGHTALYWYRQSLGQGLEFLIYFQGNSAPDKSGLPSDRFSAERTGGSVSTLTIQRTQQEDSAVYLCASSLAGGLYNEQFFGPGTRLTVL.

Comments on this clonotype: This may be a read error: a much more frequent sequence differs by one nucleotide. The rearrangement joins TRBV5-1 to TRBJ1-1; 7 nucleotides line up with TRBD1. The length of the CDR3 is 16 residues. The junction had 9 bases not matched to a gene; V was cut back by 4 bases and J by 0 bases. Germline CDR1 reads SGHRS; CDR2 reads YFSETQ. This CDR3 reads CASSTGTDDMNTEAFF. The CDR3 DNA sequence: TGCGCCAGCAGCACCGGGACAGATGACATGAACACTGAAGCTTTCTTT.

CDR3 bases: TGTGCCAGCAGAAAAAAGGGTCGGGCGGTTTACAATGAGCAGTTCTTC. Amino acids: CASRKKGRAVYNEQFF. The V gene is TRBV12-3 or TRBV12-4, the J gene TRBJ2-1, with no clear D. The CDR3 spans 16 residues. V lost 6 bases and J lost 4, with 19 bases in between.

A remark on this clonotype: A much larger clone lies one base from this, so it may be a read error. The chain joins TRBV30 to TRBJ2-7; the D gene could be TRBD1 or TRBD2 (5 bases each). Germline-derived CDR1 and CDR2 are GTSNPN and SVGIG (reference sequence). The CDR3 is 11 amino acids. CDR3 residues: CAFRGVYEQHF. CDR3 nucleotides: TGTGCCTTCCGAGGGGTCTACGAGCAGCACTTC. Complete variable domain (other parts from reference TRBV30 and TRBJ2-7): SQTIHQWPATLVQPVGSPLSLECTVEGTSNPNLYWYRQAAGRGLQLLFYSVGIGQISSEVPQNLSASRPQDRQFILSSKKLLLSDSGFYLCAFRGVYEQHFGPGTRLTVT.

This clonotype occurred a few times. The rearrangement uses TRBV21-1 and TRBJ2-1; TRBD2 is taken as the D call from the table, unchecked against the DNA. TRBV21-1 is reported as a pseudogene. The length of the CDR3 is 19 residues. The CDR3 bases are TGTGCCAGCAGCAAATTGGGACTAGCGGGGGGCCTTTCCTACAATGAGCAGTTCTTC. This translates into CASSKLGLAGGLSYNEQFF.

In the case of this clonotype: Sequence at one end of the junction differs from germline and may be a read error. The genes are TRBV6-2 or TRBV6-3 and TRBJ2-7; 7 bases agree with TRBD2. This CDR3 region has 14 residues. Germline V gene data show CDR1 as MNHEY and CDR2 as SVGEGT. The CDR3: CASRVAGQTYQQYF. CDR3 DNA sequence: TGTGCCAGCAGAGTAGCGGGCCAAACCTACCAGCAGTACTTC.

The CDR3 loop reads CASSLDSQQFF. CDR3 bases: TGTGCCAGCAGCTTAGATTCCCAGCAGTTCTTC. V and J are TRBV7-6 and TRBJ2-1; D is unresolved. V was pared by 1 base and J by 11 bases, with 6 bases between. The length of the CDR3 is 11 residues. Germline CDR1 and CDR2: SGHVS and FNYEAQ. Filled out from reference TRBV7-6 and TRBJ2-1, the complete variable domain reads GAGVSQSPRYKVTKRGQDVALRCDPISGHVSLYWYRQALGQGPEFLTYFNYEAQQDKSGLPNDRFSAERPEGSISTLTIQRTEQRDSAMYRCASSLDSQQFFGPGTRLTVL.

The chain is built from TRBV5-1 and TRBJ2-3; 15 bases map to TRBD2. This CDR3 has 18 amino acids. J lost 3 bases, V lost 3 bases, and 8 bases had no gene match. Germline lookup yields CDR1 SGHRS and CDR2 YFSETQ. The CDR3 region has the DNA TGCGCCAGCAGCTCCTCAGGACTAGCGGGGGGGCAAACAGATACGCAGTATTTT. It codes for CASSSSGLAGGQTDTQYF.

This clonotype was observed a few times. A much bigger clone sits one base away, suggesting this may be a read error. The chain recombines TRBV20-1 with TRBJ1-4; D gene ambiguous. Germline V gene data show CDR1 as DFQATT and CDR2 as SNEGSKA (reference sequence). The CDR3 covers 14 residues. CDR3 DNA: TGCAGTGCTAGAGGCGCGCAGCCTAATGAAAAACCGTTTTTT. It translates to CSARGAQPNEKPFF.

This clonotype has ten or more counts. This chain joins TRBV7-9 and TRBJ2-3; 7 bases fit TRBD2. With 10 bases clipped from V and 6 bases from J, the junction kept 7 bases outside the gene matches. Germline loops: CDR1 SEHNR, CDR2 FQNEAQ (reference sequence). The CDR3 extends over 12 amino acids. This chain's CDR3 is CAIDTGGDTQYF. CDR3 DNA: TGTGCCATCGACACGGGGGGTGATACGCAGTATTTT.

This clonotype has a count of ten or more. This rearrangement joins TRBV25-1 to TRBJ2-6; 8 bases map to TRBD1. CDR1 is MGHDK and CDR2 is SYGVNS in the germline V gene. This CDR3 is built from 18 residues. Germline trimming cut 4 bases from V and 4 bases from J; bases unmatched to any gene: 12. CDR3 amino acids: CASSAVQGAAEGANVLTF. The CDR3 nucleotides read TGTGCCAGCAGTGCTGTTCAGGGGGCAGCGGAAGGGGCCAACGTCCTGACTTTC. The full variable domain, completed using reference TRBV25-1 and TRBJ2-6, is EADIYQTPRYLVIGTGKKITLECSQTMGHDKMYWYQQDPGMELHLIHYSYGVNSTEKGDLSSESTVSRIRTEHFPLTLESARPSHTSQYLCASSAVQGAAEGANVLTFGAGSRLTVL.

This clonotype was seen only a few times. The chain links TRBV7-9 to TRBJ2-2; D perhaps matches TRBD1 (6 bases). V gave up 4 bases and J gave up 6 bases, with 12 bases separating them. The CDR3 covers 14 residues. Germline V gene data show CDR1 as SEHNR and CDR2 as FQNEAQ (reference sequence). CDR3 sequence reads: CASSSYSGAGELFF. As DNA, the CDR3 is TGTGCCAGCAGCTCCTACTCAGGGGCCGGGGAGCTGTTTTTT.

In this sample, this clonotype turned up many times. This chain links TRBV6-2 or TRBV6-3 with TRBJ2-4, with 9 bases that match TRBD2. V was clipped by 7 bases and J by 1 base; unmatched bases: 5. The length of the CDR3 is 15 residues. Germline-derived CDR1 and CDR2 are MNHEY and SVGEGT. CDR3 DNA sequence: TGTGCCAGCAACGGGCTAGCGGGGGCCAAAAACATTCAGTACTTC. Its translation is CASNGLAGAKNIQYF.

CDR3 residues: CSARDGRGPQETQYF. The CDR3 nucleotides are TGCAGTGCTAGAGATGGGCGGGGGCCACAAGAGACCCAGTACTTC. V usage is TRBV20-1 and J usage is TRBJ2-7; a possible D gene is TRBD2 (7 bases). The J call may not be correct, given that the DNA end is closer to TRBJ2-5. Germline lookup yields CDR1 DFQATT and CDR2 SNEGSKA (reference sequence). CDR3 size: 15 residues.

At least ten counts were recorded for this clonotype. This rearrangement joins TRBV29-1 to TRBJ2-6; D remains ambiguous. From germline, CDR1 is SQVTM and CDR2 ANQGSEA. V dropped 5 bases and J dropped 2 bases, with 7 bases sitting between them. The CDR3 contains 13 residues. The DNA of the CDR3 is TGCAGCGTTAGGGATCCTGGGGCCAACGTCCTGACTTTC. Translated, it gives CSVRDPGANVLTF.

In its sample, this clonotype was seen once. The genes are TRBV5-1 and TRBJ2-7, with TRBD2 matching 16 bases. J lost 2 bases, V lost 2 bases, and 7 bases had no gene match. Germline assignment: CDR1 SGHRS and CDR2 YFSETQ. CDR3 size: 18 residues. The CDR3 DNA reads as TGCGCCAGCAGCTTTGCCGGGACTAGCGGGAGGGCGGCCTACGAGCAGTACTTC. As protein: CASSFAGTSGRAAYEQYF.

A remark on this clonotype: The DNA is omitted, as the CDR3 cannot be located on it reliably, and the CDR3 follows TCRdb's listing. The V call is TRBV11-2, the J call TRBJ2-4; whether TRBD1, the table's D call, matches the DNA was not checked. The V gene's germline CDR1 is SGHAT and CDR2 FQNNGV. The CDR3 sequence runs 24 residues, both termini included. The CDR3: CASSLPRQREQYFGPGLAKETQYF.

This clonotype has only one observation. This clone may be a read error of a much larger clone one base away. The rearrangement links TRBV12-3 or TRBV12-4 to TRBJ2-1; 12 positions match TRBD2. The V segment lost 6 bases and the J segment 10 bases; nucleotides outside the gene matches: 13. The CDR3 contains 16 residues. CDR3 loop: CASSPILAGGPGEQFF. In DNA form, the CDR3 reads TGTGCCAGCAGCCCCATACTAGCGGGGGGCCCAGGGGAGCAGTTCTTC.

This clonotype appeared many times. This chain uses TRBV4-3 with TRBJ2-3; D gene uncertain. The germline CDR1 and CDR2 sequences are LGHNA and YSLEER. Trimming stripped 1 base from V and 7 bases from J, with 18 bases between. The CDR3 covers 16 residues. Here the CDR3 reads CASSQAQWGTENTQYF. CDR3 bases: TGCGCCAGCAGCCAAGCCCAATGGGGAACCGAGAATACGCAGTATTTT.

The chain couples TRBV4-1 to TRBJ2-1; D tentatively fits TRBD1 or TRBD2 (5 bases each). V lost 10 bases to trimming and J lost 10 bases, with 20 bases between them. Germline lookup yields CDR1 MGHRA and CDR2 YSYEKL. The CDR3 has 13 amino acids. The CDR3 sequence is CANSTGPSKEQFF. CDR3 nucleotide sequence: TGCGCCAACAGTACGGGGCCCAGCAAAGAGCAGTTCTTC.